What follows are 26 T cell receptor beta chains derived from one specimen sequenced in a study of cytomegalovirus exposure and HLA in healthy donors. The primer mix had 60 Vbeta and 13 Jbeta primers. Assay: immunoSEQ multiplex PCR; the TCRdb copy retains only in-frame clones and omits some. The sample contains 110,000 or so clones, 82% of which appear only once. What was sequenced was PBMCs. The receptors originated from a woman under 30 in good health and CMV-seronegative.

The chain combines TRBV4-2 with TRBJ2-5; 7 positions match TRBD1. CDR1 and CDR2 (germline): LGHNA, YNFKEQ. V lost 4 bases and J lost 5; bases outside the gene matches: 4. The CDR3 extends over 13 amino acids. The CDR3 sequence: CASSLNRGETQYF. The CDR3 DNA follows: TGTGCCAGCAGCCTCAACAGGGGTGAGACCCAGTACTTC.

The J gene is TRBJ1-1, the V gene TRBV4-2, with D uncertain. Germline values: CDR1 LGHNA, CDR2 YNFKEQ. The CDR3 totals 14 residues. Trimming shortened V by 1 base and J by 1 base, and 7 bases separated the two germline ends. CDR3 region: CASSQVRENTEAFF. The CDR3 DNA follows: TGTGCCAGCAGCCAAGTGCGGGAGAACACTGAAGCTTTCTTT.

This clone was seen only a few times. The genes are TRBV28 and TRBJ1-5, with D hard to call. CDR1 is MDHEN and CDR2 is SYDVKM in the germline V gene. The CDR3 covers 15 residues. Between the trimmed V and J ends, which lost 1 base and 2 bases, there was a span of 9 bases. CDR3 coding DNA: TGTGCCAGCAGTTTATCCGGGTCACGCAATCAGCCCCAGCATTTT. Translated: CASSLSGSRNQPQHF.

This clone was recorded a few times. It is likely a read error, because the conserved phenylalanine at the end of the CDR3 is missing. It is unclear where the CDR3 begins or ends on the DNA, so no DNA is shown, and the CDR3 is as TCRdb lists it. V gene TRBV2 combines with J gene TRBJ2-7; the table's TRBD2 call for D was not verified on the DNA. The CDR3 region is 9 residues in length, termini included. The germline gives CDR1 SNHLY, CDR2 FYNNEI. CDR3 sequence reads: CASSPPGFL.

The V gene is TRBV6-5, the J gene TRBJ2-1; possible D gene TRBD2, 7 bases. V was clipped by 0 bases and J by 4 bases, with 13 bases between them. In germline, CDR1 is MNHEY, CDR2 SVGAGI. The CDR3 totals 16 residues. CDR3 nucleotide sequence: TGTGCCAGCAGTTACTCGAGAGGGGGAGGGTACAATGAGCAGTTCTTC. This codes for CASSYSRGGGYNEQFF.

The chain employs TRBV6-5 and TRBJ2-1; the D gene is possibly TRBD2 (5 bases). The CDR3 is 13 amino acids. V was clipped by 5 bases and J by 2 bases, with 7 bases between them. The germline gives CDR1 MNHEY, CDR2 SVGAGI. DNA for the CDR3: TGTGCCAGCAGTCTCGGGACCTACAATGAGCAGTTCTTC. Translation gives CASSLGTYNEQFF.

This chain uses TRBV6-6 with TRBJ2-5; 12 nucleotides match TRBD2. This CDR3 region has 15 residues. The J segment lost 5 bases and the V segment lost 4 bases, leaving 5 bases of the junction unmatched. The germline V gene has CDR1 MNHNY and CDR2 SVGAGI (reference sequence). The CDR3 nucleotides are TGTGCCAGCAGTTTCCTAGCGGGAGGGGGGGAGACCCAGTACTTC. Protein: CASSFLAGGGETQYF.

The CDR3: CASSLGVSNYGYTF. The CDR3 nucleotides are TGCGCCAGCAGCTTGGGCGTTTCAAACTATGGCTACACCTTC. J is TRBJ1-2 and V is TRBV5-1; D remains unclear. Germline-derived CDR1 and CDR2 are SGHRS and YFSETQ. V shed 0 bases and J shed 2 bases, with 8 bases lying between them. CDR3 length: 14 residues.

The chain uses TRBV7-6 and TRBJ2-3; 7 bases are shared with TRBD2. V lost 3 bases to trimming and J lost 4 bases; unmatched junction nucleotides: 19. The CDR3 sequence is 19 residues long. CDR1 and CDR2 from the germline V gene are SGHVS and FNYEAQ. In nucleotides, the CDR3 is TGTGCCAGCAGCTTTACGGAACCGTGGAGGAGCGGGGTGTCAGATACGCAGTATTTT. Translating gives CASSFTEPWRSGVSDTQYF.

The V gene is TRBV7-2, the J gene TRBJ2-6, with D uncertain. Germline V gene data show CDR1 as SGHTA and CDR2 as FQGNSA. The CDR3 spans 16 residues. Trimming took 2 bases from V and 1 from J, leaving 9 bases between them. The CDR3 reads CASSLNYNSGANVLTF. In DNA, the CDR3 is TGTGCCAGCAGCTTAAATTATAATTCTGGGGCCAACGTCCTGACTTTC.

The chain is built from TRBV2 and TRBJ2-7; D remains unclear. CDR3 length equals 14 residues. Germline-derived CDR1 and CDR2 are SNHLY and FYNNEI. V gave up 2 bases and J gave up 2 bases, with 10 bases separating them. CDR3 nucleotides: TGTGCCAGCAGTGAATTCGTGGCAGCCTACGAGCAGTACTTC. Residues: CASSEFVAAYEQYF.

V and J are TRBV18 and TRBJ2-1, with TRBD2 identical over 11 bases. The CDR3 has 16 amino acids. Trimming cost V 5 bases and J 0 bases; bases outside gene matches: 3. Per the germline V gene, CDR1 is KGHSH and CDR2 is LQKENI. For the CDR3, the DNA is TGTGCCAGCTCATTAGCGGGAGGGAGCTCCTACAATGAGCAGTTCTTC. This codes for CASSLAGGSSYNEQFF.

Here the CDR3 reads CASSQDLGTSGTHYEQYF. The CDR3 DNA reads TGTGCCAGCAGCCAAGATCTAGGGACTAGCGGGACCCACTACGAGCAGTACTTC. V is TRBV4-2 and J is TRBJ2-7; 13 positions match TRBD2. CDR1 and CDR2 (germline): LGHNA, YNFKEQ. After removal of 0 bases from V and 3 bases from J, the junction contained 8 bases not matched to a gene. CDR3 size: 18 residues.

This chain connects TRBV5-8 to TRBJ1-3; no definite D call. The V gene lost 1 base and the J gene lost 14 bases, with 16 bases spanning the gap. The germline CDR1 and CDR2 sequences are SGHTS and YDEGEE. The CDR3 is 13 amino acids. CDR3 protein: CASSLTAPAVLYF. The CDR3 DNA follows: TGTGCCAGCAGCTTGACCGCCCCAGCGGTATTATATTTT.

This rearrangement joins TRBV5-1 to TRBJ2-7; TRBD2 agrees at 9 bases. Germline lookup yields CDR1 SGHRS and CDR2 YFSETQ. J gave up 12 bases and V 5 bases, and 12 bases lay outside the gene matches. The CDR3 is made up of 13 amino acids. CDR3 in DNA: TGCGCCAGCAGAGAGGATAGCGGGGGAAGGATGTACTTC. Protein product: CASREDSGGRMYF. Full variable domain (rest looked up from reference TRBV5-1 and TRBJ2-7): KAGVTQTPRYLIKTRGQQVTLSCSPISGHRSVSWYQQTPGQGLQFLFEYFSETQRNKGNFPGRFSGRQFSNSRSEMNVSTLELGDSALYLCASREDSGGRMYFGPGTRLTVT.

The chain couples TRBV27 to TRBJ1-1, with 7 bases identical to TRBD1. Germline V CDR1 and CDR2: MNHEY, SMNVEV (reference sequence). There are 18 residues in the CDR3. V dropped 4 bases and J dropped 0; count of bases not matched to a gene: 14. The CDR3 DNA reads TGTGCCAGCAGTTCGACAGGGTTAATCTGGACACTGAACACTGAAGCTTTCTTT. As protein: CASSSTGLIWTLNTEAFF.

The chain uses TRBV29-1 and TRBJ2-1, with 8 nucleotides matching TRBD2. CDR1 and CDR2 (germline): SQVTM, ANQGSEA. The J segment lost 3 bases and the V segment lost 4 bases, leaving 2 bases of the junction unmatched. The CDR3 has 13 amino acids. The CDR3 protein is CSVVGGGYNEQFF. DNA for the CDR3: TGCAGCGTTGTCGGGGGGGGCTACAATGAGCAGTTCTTC.

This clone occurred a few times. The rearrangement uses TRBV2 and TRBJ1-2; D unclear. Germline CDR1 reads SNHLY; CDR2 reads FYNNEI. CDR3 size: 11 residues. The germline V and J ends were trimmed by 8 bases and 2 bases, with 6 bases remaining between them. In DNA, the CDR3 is TGTGCCAGCTCGCAGAACTATGGCTACACCTTC. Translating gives CASSQNYGYTF.

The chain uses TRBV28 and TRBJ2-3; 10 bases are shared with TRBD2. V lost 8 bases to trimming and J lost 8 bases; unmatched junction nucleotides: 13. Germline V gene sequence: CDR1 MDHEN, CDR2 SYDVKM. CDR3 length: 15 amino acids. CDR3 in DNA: TGTGCCAGCTCTAGGAGCGGGAGGGGACAAAGTACGCAGTATTTT. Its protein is CASSRSGRGQSTQYF.

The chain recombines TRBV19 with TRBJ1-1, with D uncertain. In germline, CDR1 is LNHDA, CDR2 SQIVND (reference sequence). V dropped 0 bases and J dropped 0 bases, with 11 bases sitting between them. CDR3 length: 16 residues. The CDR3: CASSIERRSMNTEAFF. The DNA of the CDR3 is TGTGCCAGTAGTATAGAGCGACGGAGCATGAACACTGAAGCTTTCTTT.

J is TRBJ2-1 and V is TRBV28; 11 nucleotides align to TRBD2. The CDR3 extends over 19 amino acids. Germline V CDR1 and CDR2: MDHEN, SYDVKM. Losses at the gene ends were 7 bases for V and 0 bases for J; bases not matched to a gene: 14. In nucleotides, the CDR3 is TGTGCCAGCAATCAGCGGCTAGCGGGAGGTATGGGCTCCTACAATGAGCAGTTCTTC. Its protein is CASNQRLAGGMGSYNEQFF.

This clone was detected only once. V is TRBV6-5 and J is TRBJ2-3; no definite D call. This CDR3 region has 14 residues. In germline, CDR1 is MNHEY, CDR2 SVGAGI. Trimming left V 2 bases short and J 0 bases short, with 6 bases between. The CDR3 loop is CASSYAISTDTQYF. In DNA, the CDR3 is TGTGCCAGCAGTTACGCTATAAGCACAGATACGCAGTATTTT.

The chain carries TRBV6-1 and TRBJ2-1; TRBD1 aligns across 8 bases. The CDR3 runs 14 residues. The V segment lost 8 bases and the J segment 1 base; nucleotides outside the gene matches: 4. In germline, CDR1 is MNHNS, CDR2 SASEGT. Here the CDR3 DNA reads TGTGCCAGCCGACGGGACAGGTCCTACAATGAGCAGTTCTTC. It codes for CASRRDRSYNEQFF.

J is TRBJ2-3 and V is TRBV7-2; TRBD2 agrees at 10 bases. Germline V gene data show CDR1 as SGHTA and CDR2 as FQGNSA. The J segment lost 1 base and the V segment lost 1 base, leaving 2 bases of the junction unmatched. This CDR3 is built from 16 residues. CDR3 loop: CASSLGLAGGTDTQYF. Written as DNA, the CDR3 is TGTGCCAGCAGCTTAGGCCTAGCGGGGGGCACAGATACGCAGTATTTT.

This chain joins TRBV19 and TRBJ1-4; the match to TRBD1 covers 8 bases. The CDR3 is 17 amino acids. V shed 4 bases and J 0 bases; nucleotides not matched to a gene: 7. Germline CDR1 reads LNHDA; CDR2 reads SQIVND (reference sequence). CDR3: CASSTRDRSATNEKLFF. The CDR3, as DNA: TGTGCCAGTAGTACCCGGGACAGGTCTGCAACTAATGAAAAACTGTTTTTT.

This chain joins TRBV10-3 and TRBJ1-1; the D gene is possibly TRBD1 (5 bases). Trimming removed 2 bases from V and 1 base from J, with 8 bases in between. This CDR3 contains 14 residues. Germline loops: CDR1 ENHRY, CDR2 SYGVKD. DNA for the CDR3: TGTGCCATCAGTGAGATAGGGGAGAACACTGAAGCTTTCTTT. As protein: CAISEIGENTEAFF.